These T cell receptor beta chains were read from a single sample in a study of blood T cell repertoires in COVID-19. Generated by immunoSEQ multiplex PCR, the TCRdb table keeps only in-frame clones and is missing some. The profile shows fewer than 200,000 clones, approximately 84% of them singletons. Sequencing was performed on peripheral blood. Receptors were obtained from a woman aged 45-65 years with COVID-19, enrolled during active disease. CDR3s include the opening cysteine and the closing phenylalanine or tryptophan. Each record gives: J gene, V gene, clone size, D gene, CDR3 DNA, CDR3 protein. The D gene is left open where the match is weak. Not every row has a clone size; where given, it reads once, few, many or a size class.

>TRBJ2-1|TRBV5-1|-|-
TGCGCCAGCAGCTTGGAGGGGAATAATGAGCAGTTCTTC
CASSLEGNNEQFF
>TRBJ2-3|TRBV7-6|-|TRBD1
TGTGCCAGCAGCTTGGACCGGGACAGGGGCGCAGATACGCAGTATTTT
CASSLDRDRGADTQYF
>TRBJ2-7|TRBV11-2|-|-
TGTGCCAGCAGCTCGACTCTACAGGCCTCCTACGAGCAGTACTTC
CASSSTLQASYEQYF
>TRBJ2-5|TRBV3-1/TRBV3-2|-|TRBD1
TGTGCCAGCAGCCAGTTCAGGGGGCCCCAAGAGACCCAGTACTTC
CASSQFRGPQETQYF
>TRBJ2-1|TRBV12-3/TRBV12-4|-|-
TGTGCCAGCAGGCCCCGGGAAGGAAATGAGCAGTTCTTC
CASRPREGNEQFF
>TRBJ1-1|TRBV9|-|-
TGTGCCAGCAGCCCAAGGGGCACTGAAGCTTTCTTT
CASSPRGTEAFF
>TRBJ2-6|TRBV24-1|-|-
TGTGCCAGCCAGGGGACTGGGGCCAACGTCCTGACTTTC
CASQGTGANVLTF
>TRBJ2-2|TRBV5-1|-|TRBD2
TGCGCCAGCAGCTCTAATGGACTAGCGGGGGTAGGAGGGGAGCTGTTTTTT
CASSSNGLAGVGGELFF
>TRBJ2-7|TRBV18|-|TRBD1
TGTGCCAGCTCACTGGGGACAGGTGGATCGGAGGTGCAGTACTTC
CASSLGTGGSEVQYF
>TRBJ2-1|TRBV5-3|-|TRBD1
TGTGCCAGAAGCCCCGGACAGGGACGAGATGAGCAGTTCTTC
CARSPGQGRDEQFF
>TRBJ2-5|TRBV7-9|-|-
TGTGCCAGCAGCTTCCCGAGGGGGACCCAAGAGACCCAGTACTTC
CASSFPRGTQETQYF
>TRBJ1-3|TRBV27|-|-
TGTGCCAGCAGTTTAACCGGTAGCTCTGGAAACACCATATATTTT
CASSLTGSSGNTIYF
>TRBJ2-5|TRBV10-1|-|TRBD1
TGCGCCAGCAGTGGGGGGACAGGGGAAGAGACCCAGTACTTC
CASSGGTGEETQYF
>TRBJ1-2|TRBV9|few|TRBD1
TGTGCCAGCAGCCCCCGGGGGGACAGGGCTAACTATGGCTACACCTTC
CASSPRGDRANYGYTF
>TRBJ2-1|TRBV5-5|-|TRBD2
TGTGCCAGCAGCCCTATACGGGGGGGCCTCAATGAGCAGTTCTTC
CASSPIRGGLNEQFF
>TRBJ2-2|TRBV5-1|-|TRBD1
TGCGCCAGCAGCCCCGGGACAGCGAACACCGGGGAGCTGTTTTTT
CASSPGTANTGELFF
>TRBJ2-7|TRBV2|-|-
TGTGCCAGCACCCCATTAACTTCCTACGAGCAGTACTTC
CASTPLTSYEQYF
>TRBJ2-3|TRBV10-3|-|TRBD2
TGTGCCAGCGGAACTAGCGGGGCAAACACAGATACGCAGTATTTT
CASGTSGANTDTQYF
>TRBJ1-5|TRBV27|-|-
TGTGCCAGCAGTTTAACCCCTGGACAAAATAGCAATCAGCCCCAGCATTTT
CASSLTPGQNSNQPQHF
>TRBJ1-1|TRBV27|-|TRBD1
TGTGCCAGCAGGAAGGGTAGGGCAGGGGGTTGGACAACTGAAGCTTTCTTT
CASRKGRAGGWTTEAFF
>TRBJ2-2|TRBV4-1|few|-
TGCGCCAGCAGCCAAGGGACTACCGCGAACACCGGGGAGCTGTTTTTT
CASSQGTTANTGELFF
>TRBJ1-5|TRBV6-5|-|-
TGTGCCACCGAGAGGGTGCCCTCCCAGCCCCAGCATTTT
CATERVPSQPQHF
>TRBJ1-5|TRBV10-3|-|-
TGTGCCATCAGTGCCGGTGGTAGGCCCCAGCATTTT
CAISAGGRPQHF
>TRBJ1-2|TRBV12-3/TRBV12-4|-|TRBD1
TGTGCCAGCAGTCCGGGACAGGCGGGTGGCTACACCTTC
CASSPGQAGGYTF
>TRBJ1-2|TRBV5-1|-|TRBD1
TGCGCCAGCAGCTTGTCGCCGGGACAGAACTATGGCTACACCTTC
CASSLSPGQNYGYTF
>TRBJ2-1|TRBV7-2|-|-
TGTGCCAGCAGGCCCCCAGGGTACAATGAGCAGTTCTTC
CASRPPGYNEQFF
>TRBJ2-1|TRBV7-2|-|TRBD2
TGTGCCAGCAGCACACCCGCCGGGACTAGCGGGGGGGCCAATGAGCAGTTCTTC
CASSTPAGTSGGANEQFF
>TRBJ1-4|TRBV4-2|-|-
TGTGCCAGCAGCCAGCCATCGGAAGGGGGTGTTGAAAAACTGTTTTTT
CASSQPSEGGVEKLFF
>TRBJ2-7|TRBV3-1/TRBV3-2|-|-
TGTGCCAGCAGCCAAGTAGGCACAGGGCCTGGGGAGCAGTACTTC
CASSQVGTGPGEQYF
>TRBJ1-3|TRBV7-2|-|-
TGTGCCAGCAGCAGGGGGGGACCATCCTCTGGAAACACCATATATTTT
CASSRGGPSSGNTIYF
>TRBJ1-2|TRBV5-1|-|-
TGCGCCAGCAGTCCAGGGATCGGCGCGGACTATGGCTACACCTTC
CASSPGIGADYGYTF
>TRBJ2-1|TRBV9|few|TRBD1
TGTGCCAGCAGCGAACCGGGACAGGGAAATGAGCAGTTCTTC
CASSEPGQGNEQFF
>TRBJ2-3|TRBV7-2|-|-
TGTGCCAGCAGCCGGGACTGGAGCACAGATACGCAGTATTTT
CASSRDWSTDTQYF
>TRBJ1-1|TRBV2|few|TRBD1
TGTGCCAGCAAGGAACAACAGGGGGCGTATGCTGAAGCTTTCTTT
CASKEQQGAYAEAFF
>TRBJ1-6|TRBV5-1|-|-
TGCGCCAGCAGCTTGGACGGTGAGGGTTCACCCCTCCACTTT
CASSLDGEGSPLHF
>TRBJ2-1|TRBV2|-|TRBD2
TGTGCCAGCAGTGTCGGCGGGGGGGCCCGGTACAATGAGCAGTTCTTC
CASSVGGGARYNEQFF
>TRBJ2-7|TRBV9|-|TRBD1
TGTGCCAGCAGCGTAGGAGGGGGCAACTCCTACGAGCAGTACTTC
CASSVGGGNSYEQYF
>TRBJ2-6|TRBV3-1/TRBV3-2|-|-
TGTGCCAGCAGCCCCGGGGGGCCCTACTCTGGGGCCAACGTCCTGACTTTC
CASSPGGPYSGANVLTF
>TRBJ2-2|TRBV19|-|TRBD2
TGTGCCAGTAGTCCTAGCGGGGGGGCCGGCGGGGAGCTGTTTTTT
CASSPSGGAGGELFF
>TRBJ1-1|TRBV11-3|few|-
TGTGCCAGCAGCTTAGGGGGAGCTGGGAACACTGAAGCTTTCTTT
CASSLGGAGNTEAFF
>TRBJ2-5|TRBV5-1|-|TRBD1
TGCGCCAGCCGGTCGGGACAGCAAGAGACCCAGTACTTC
CASRSGQQETQYF
>TRBJ2-5|TRBV30|-|-
TGTGCCTGGAGTGAACAGGCAGGGACCCAGTACTTC
CAWSEQAGTQYF
>TRBJ2-7|TRBV3-1/TRBV3-2|-|TRBD1
TGTGCCAGCAGCCAAGATGTACAGGGGGACGAGCAGTACTTC
CASSQDVQGDEQYF
>TRBJ2-7|TRBV11-2|-|-
TGTGCCAGCAGCTTAGCGGGGGGCCCCTACGAGCAGTACTTC
CASSLAGGPYEQYF
>TRBJ2-2|TRBV7-8|-|-
TGTGCCAGCAGCTTAGGAACTTACACCGGGGAGCTGTTTTTT
CASSLGTYTGELFF
>TRBJ2-3|TRBV27|-|TRBD2
TGTGCCAGCAGTCAAGGACTAGCTGCGACAGATACGCAGTATTTT
CASSQGLAATDTQYF
>TRBJ2-2|TRBV19|-|TRBD1
TGTGCCAGTAGTTCAGGACAGGGGCAGGATCCCGGGGAGCTGTTTTTT
CASSSGQGQDPGELFF
>TRBJ2-1|TRBV4-3|-|-
TGCGCCAGCAGCCAAGGGATGACGGGTACCTACAATGAGCAGTTCTTC
CASSQGMTGTYNEQFF
>TRBJ1-5|TRBV7-2|-|-
TGTGCCAGCAGCTTAGTGAGGGATAGCAATCAGCCCCAGCATTTT
CASSLVRDSNQPQHF
>TRBJ1-3|TRBV5-1|-|-
TGCGCCAGCAGCTTGATCCAAGGAGGGTCGGGAAACACCATATATTTT
CASSLIQGGSGNTIYF
>TRBJ2-5|TRBV7-6|once|TRBD2
TGTGCCAGCAGCTCCTACCTAGCGGGGGCCGAGACCCAGTACTTC
CASSSYLAGAETQYF
>TRBJ2-7|TRBV4-2|-|-
TGTGCCAGCAGCCAAGATGGACACACTTACGAGCAGTACTTC
CASSQDGHTYEQYF
>TRBJ2-3|TRBV7-3|-|TRBD2
TGTGCCAGCAGCCCTGACGGGGGGGCTCCAGATACGCAGTATTTT
CASSPDGGAPDTQYF
>TRBJ1-4|TRBV19|-|TRBD1
TGTGCCAGTAGTAGGGGACAGGGATACGGTGCTAATGAAAAACTGTTTTTT
CASSRGQGYGANEKLFF
>TRBJ2-5|TRBV2|-|-
TGTGCCAGCAGTGAACAGACTCAAGAGACCCAGTACTTC
CASSEQTQETQYF